This is a list of T cell receptor beta chains from one sample in a study of blood T cell repertoires in COVID-19. The method was immunoSEQ multiplex PCR; TCRdb's version includes in-frame clones alone and lacks a portion of them. This table has some 170,000 clones, 75% to 90% appearing once. The sample consisted of peripheral blood. Receptors originate from an older woman with acute or convalescent COVID-19. Both conserved end residues are part of each CDR3. Fields, in order: D gene, clone size, J gene, V gene, CDR3 protein, CDR3 DNA. D genes are given only for firm matches. Clone size appears in some rows only: once, few, many, or a class for an expanded clone.

>TRBD2|-|TRBJ2-5|TRBV28
CASSLSGRAAETQYF
TGTGCCAGCAGTTTAAGCGGGAGGGCCGCAGAGACCCAGTACTTC
>-|-|TRBJ2-1|TRBV6-5
CASSLSSYNEQFF
TGTGCCAGCAGCCTCAGCTCCTACAATGAGCAGTTCTTC
>TRBD2|-|TRBJ2-1|TRBV10-1
CASSDQRDRSYNEQFF
TGCGCCAGCAGTGACCAGCGGGATAGGAGCTACAATGAGCAGTTCTTC
>-|-|TRBJ1-1|TRBV19
CASISYGGDSTEAFF
TGTGCCAGTATTTCCTATGGGGGGGATAGCACTGAAGCTTTCTTT
>TRBD2|-|TRBJ2-7|TRBV27
CASSSALAAPYEQYF
TGTGCCAGCAGTTCCGCCCTAGCGGCGCCCTACGAGCAGTACTTC
>-|few|TRBJ1-3|TRBV2
CASSDGAPSGNTIYF
TGTGCCAGCAGTGATGGGGCCCCCTCTGGAAACACCATATATTTT
>-|-|TRBJ2-3|TRBV19
CAITIWLAGADTQYF
TGTGCCATAACCATTTGGCTAGCCGGGGCAGATACGCAGTATTTT
>-|-|TRBJ2-3|TRBV19
CASSGQGLRADTQYF
TGTGCCAGTAGTGGTCAGGGGCTTCGGGCAGATACGCAGTATTTT
>TRBD1|many|TRBJ1-2|TRBV5-6
CASRGQGGYYGYTF
TGTGCCAGCAGGGGACAGGGCGGGTACTATGGCTACACCTTC
>-|-|TRBJ2-7|TRBV7-2
CASSLDPPSALGDEQYF
TGTGCCAGCAGCTTAGACCCCCCTAGCGCCCTTGGGGACGAGCAGTACTTC
>-|-|TRBJ1-1|TRBV18
CASSSTGSDTEAFF
TGTGCCAGCTCAAGCACAGGGTCGGACACTGAAGCTTTCTTT
>TRBD1|-|TRBJ1-6|TRBV2
CASSENPFGQGGTPLHF
TGTGCCAGCAGTGAAAATCCATTCGGACAGGGAGGGACACCCCTCCACTTT
>TRBD2|once|TRBJ2-2|TRBV9
CASRAGGGTGELFF
TGTGCCAGCAGAGCGGGAGGGGGCACCGGGGAGCTGTTTTTT
>-|-|TRBJ1-6|TRBV6-4
CASSTGTRFSPLHF
TGTGCCAGCAGCACCGGGACAAGGTTTTCACCCCTCCACTTT
>TRBD1|-|TRBJ1-4|TRBV23-1
CASSQETGGPEKLFF
TGCGCCAGCAGTCAAGAGACAGGGGGGCCTGAAAAACTGTTTTTT
>-|once|TRBJ2-2|TRBV2
CASSARPNTGELFF
TGTGCCAGCAGTGCTAGACCGAACACCGGGGAGCTGTTTTTT
>TRBD2|-|TRBJ2-7|TRBV27
CASSSPGLASYEQYF
TGTGCCAGCAGTTCCCCAGGACTAGCCTCCTACGAGCAGTACTTC
>TRBD2|-|TRBJ2-1|TRBV10-3
CAISQGAGVSYNEQFF
TGTGCCATCAGCCAAGGAGCGGGGGTCTCCTACAATGAGCAGTTCTTC
>-|-|TRBJ1-2|TRBV2
CASSETRQDGYTF
TGTGCCAGCAGTGAAACCCGACAGGACGGCTACACCTTC
>TRBD1|-|TRBJ2-2|TRBV24-1
CATSDIGQGAPGELFF
TGTGCCACCAGTGATATAGGACAGGGGGCGCCCGGGGAGCTGTTTTTT
>-|few|TRBJ2-5|TRBV4-2
CASSQERGTTQYF
TGTGCCAGCAGCCAGGAACGGGGGACTACCCAGTACTTC
>TRBD2|-|TRBJ2-5|TRBV27
CASAFATSGKETQYF
TGTGCCAGCGCCTTCGCGACTAGCGGGAAAGAGACCCAGTACTTC
>-|-|TRBJ2-2|TRBV5-1
CASSLAQSGTGELFF
TGCGCCAGCAGCTTGGCTCAGTCGGGCACCGGGGAGCTGTTTTTT
>TRBD2|-|TRBJ2-1|TRBV5-4
CASSPVVAGVNEQFF
TGTGCCAGCAGCCCGGTGGTAGCGGGAGTTAATGAGCAGTTCTTC
>-|-|TRBJ1-5|TRBV19
CASMGRSQHF
TGTGCCAGTATGGGCAGGTCCCAGCATTTT
>TRBD2|-|TRBJ2-2|TRBV18
CASSPIGRREGTGELFF
TGTGCCAGCTCACCGATTGGTCGGCGGGAGGGCACCGGGGAGCTGTTTTTT
>-|-|TRBJ2-5|TRBV30
CAWRGIGGVETQYF
TGTGCCTGGAGGGGGATTGGGGGCGTAGAGACCCAGTACTTC
>-|-|TRBJ1-2|TRBV6-2/TRBV6-3
CASSYSTGIYGYTF
TGTGCCAGCAGTTACTCCACAGGGATCTATGGCTACACCTTC
>-|-|TRBJ1-5|TRBV12-3/TRBV12-4
CASTWGRQPQHF
TGTGCCAGTACTTGGGGGAGGCAGCCCCAGCATTTT
>TRBD1|few|TRBJ1-2|TRBV5-1
CASSLVATGYYGYTF
TGCGCCAGCAGCTTGGTCGCGACAGGGTACTATGGCTACACCTTC
>-|-|TRBJ1-1|TRBV19
CASKEVGETEAFF
TGTGCCAGTAAGGAGGTAGGCGAGACTGAAGCTTTCTTT
>TRBD1|-|TRBJ1-6|TRBV11-2
CASSRNLQGAFSPLHF
TGTGCCAGCAGCCGTAATCTTCAGGGGGCATTTTCACCCCTCCACTTT
>-|-|TRBJ1-2|TRBV15
CATSRDRPQGGSPNYGYTF
TGTGCCACCAGCAGAGATAGGCCGCAGGGAGGGTCCCCCAACTATGGCTACACCTTC
>-|-|TRBJ1-4|TRBV3-1/TRBV3-2
CASSPSRREKLFF
TGTGCCAGCAGCCCATCCCGGAGAGAAAAACTGTTTTTT
>-|-|TRBJ1-6|TRBV3-1/TRBV3-2
CASSSTAYNSPLHF
TGTGCCAGCAGCTCGACAGCTTATAATTCACCCCTCCACTTT
>TRBD2|-|TRBJ2-1|TRBV7-2
CASSLLAGGGEQFF
TGTGCCAGCAGCTTACTAGCGGGAGGGGGCGAGCAGTTCTTC
>TRBD2|-|TRBJ2-1|TRBV3-1/TRBV3-2
CASSGTSGSRGEQFF
TGTGCCAGCAGCGGGACTAGCGGGAGCCGGGGTGAGCAGTTCTTC
>-|-|TRBJ2-1|TRBV3-1/TRBV3-2
CASSLRTSTRPNEQFF
TGTGCCAGCAGCCTCCGTACTAGCACAAGACCCAATGAGCAGTTCTTC
>TRBD2|-|TRBJ2-1|TRBV10-3
CAISESFSGRAIEFF
TGTGCCATCAGTGAGTCTTTCAGCGGGAGGGCCATTGAGTTCTTC
>TRBD2|-|TRBJ2-5|TRBV28
CASIKRLWGRGEETQYF
TGTGCCAGCATTAAACGACTATGGGGGAGGGGAGAAGAGACCCAGTACTTC
>-|-|TRBJ1-6|TRBV2
CASSLRQNSPLHF
TGTGCCAGCAGCCTGCGACAGAATTCACCCCTCCACTTT
>TRBD1|once|TRBJ1-2|TRBV28
CASSFPKGQASNYGYTF
TGTGCCAGCAGTTTCCCCAAAGGACAGGCATCTAACTATGGCTACACCTTC
>TRBD1|-|TRBJ1-2|TRBV10-3
CAISPGTGVGYTF
TGTGCCATCAGCCCTGGGACAGGGGTTGGCTACACCTTC
>-|-|TRBJ2-3|TRBV6-5
CASSYVGGGTDTQYF
TGTGCCAGCAGTTATGTGGGAGGTGGGACAGATACGCAGTATTTT
>TRBD2|once|TRBJ2-1|TRBV24-1
CATSDRRPGLAGGPNEQFF
TGTGCCACCAGTGACAGGCGACCGGGACTAGCGGGAGGACCCAATGAGCAGTTCTTC
>TRBD2|-|TRBJ2-3|TRBV6-5
CASSLSGSDTQYF
TGTGCCAGCAGCCTTAGCGGGAGCGATACGCAGTATTTT
>TRBD2|few|TRBJ2-5|TRBV28
CASSLRAGGPQETQYF
TGTGCCAGCAGTTTACGGGCGGGAGGCCCCCAAGAGACCCAGTACTTC
>TRBD1|-|TRBJ1-2|TRBV7-3
CASGPGTDYGYTF
TGTGCCAGCGGCCCCGGGACAGACTATGGCTACACCTTC
>TRBD2|once|TRBJ2-7|TRBV27
CASSLWAGGPHEQYF
TGTGCCAGCAGTTTATGGGCGGGAGGGCCCCACGAGCAGTACTTC
>TRBD1|-|TRBJ1-2|TRBV7-8
CASSLRQGGYTF
TGTGCCAGCAGCCTTCGACAGGGTGGCTACACCTTC
>-|-|TRBJ2-3|TRBV5-5
CASRAGTARLTDTQYF
TGTGCCAGCAGGGCAGGGACTGCCAGACTCACAGATACGCAGTATTTT
>TRBD2|-|TRBJ2-5|TRBV9
CASSVRPGLADQETQYF
TGTGCCAGCAGCGTACGACCGGGACTAGCGGACCAAGAGACCCAGTACTTC
>TRBD2|-|TRBJ2-1|TRBV4-1
CASSQLPGTSGINEQFF
TGCGCCAGCAGCCAATTACCCGGGACTAGCGGGATAAATGAGCAGTTCTTC
>-|-|TRBJ2-1|TRBV2
CASSRLQRVGNEQFF
TGTGCCAGCAGTCGGCTACAGCGGGTAGGGAATGAGCAGTTCTTC
>TRBD1|few|TRBJ1-5|TRBV28
CASSLTGAGGNQPQHF
TGTGCCAGCAGTTTAACAGGGGCGGGGGGGAATCAGCCCCAGCATTTT
>TRBD1|-|TRBJ1-1|TRBV7-9
CASSSGTGVNTEAFF
TGTGCCAGCAGCTCCGGGACAGGGGTGAACACTGAAGCTTTCTTT
>-|-|TRBJ1-5|TRBV19
CASTRGGYQPQHF
TGTGCCAGTACCCGCGGGGGGTATCAGCCCCAGCATTTT
>TRBD1|-|TRBJ1-2|TRBV4-2
CASSQGGDRAGYGYTF
TGTGCCAGCAGCCAAGGGGGAGACAGGGCAGGTTATGGCTACACCTTC
>TRBD2|-|TRBJ2-1|TRBV6-4
CASSDSGRYNEQFF
TGTGCCAGCAGTGACAGCGGGAGATACAATGAGCAGTTCTTC
>TRBD1|-|TRBJ2-5|TRBV28
CASTLQGAEETQYF
TGTGCCAGCACTCTGCAGGGGGCCGAAGAGACCCAGTACTTC